This section outlines one T cell receptor (beta chain) sequence together with its context. Produced via immunoSEQ multiplex PCR; TCRdb's table is partial and in-frame only. The data show around 14,000 clones, 70% to 75% seen once. Germline CDR1 and CDR2: SEHNR and FQNEAQ (reference sequence). With 3 bases removed from V and 6 bases from J, the gap between germline ends came to 9 bases. This CDR3 region has 12 residues. This entry comes from a study of OX40 agonist ivuxolimab in advanced cancers. The source of this sequence is an adult with an advanced solid tumor such as melanoma, head and neck, liver or kidney cancer. The gene calls are TRBV7-9 and TRBJ2-7; unclear D gene. Here the sequenced sample was CD4+ or CD8+ T cells sorted from blood, taken in a trial of the OX40 agonist ivuxolimab. CDR3 in DNA: TGTGCCAGCAGCTTGGCCCCGTTCGAGCAGTACTTC. Amino acid sequence: CASSLAPFEQYF.